These 11 T cell receptor beta chains were all obtained from the same sample, sequenced in a study of OX40 agonist ivuxolimab in advanced cancers. The protocol was immunoSEQ multiplex PCR, while the TCRdb copy is restricted to in-frame clones and leaves out a portion. Among roughly 56,000 clones listed, around 91% were seen once. The sample in question was CD4+ or CD8+ T cells sorted from blood, obtained in a trial of the OX40 agonist ivuxolimab. Source of these receptors: an adult with an advanced solid tumor such as melanoma, head and neck, liver or kidney cancer.

The rearrangement links TRBV27 to TRBJ1-6; D not certain. Germline CDR1 reads MNHEY; CDR2 reads SMNVEV (reference sequence). V gave up 8 bases and J gave up 7 bases, with 12 bases separating them. CDR3 length: 13 amino acids. The CDR3 sequence is CASSREGNSPLHF. The CDR3 DNA reads TGTGCCAGCTCCCGGGAGGGAAATTCACCCCTCCACTTT.

This chain joins TRBV4-3 and TRBJ1-1; no clear D. This CDR3 has 13 residues. The V end lost 1 base, the J end lost 5 bases, and 8 bases lay between the germline ends. Germline V gene data show CDR1 as LGHNA and CDR2 as YSLEER. The CDR3 loop reads CASSQVLRTEAFF. The DNA for the CDR3 is TGCGCCAGCAGCCAAGTTTTGCGAACTGAAGCTTTCTTT.

This clone has just one count. The chain is built from TRBV5-6 and TRBJ2-7, with 8 nucleotides matching TRBD2. This CDR3 comprises 14 residues. V lost 4 bases, J lost 2 bases, and 5 bases stayed unmatched. CDR1 and CDR2 (germline): SGHDT, YYEEEE. The CDR3 is CASSGLAGPYEQYF. In DNA, the CDR3 is TGTGCCAGCAGCGGCTTAGCGGGACCCTACGAGCAGTACTTC.

This clone has just one count. V and J are TRBV29-1 and TRBJ2-2; D uncertain. The V gene's germline CDR1 is SQVTM and CDR2 ANQGSEA. This CDR3 is 12 amino acids long. Trimming took 2 bases from V and 6 from J, leaving 7 bases between them. The CDR3: CSVERAPGELFF. The CDR3 nucleotides read TGCAGCGTTGAAAGGGCCCCCGGGGAGCTGTTTTTT.

The chain has TRBV6-1 and TRBJ2-3, with unresolved D. Germline V CDR1 and CDR2: MNHNS, SASEGT. This CDR3 comprises 15 residues. Trimming cost V 8 bases and J 2 bases, with 17 bases left between them. CDR3 region: CASVSRPDLTDTQYF. The CDR3 nucleotides are TGTGCCAGCGTCTCTCGACCGGATCTCACAGATACGCAGTATTTT.

Concerning this clone: Distinct nucleotide sequences in the sample also encode this CDR3. For the CDR3, the DNA is TGCGCCAGCAGCCAAGAGGACAGGGGCTACGAGCAGTACTTC. It is translated as CASSQEDRGYEQYF. J is TRBJ2-7 and V is TRBV4-3; 9 bases agree with TRBD1. Germline CDR1 is LGHNA and CDR2 is YSLEER. The CDR3 runs 14 residues. With V trimmed by 0 bases and J by 3 bases, 0 bases remained unmatched.

As concerns this clone: A read error may account for a junction end that differs from germline. V and J are TRBV27 and TRBJ2-7, with a tentative D call TRBD2 (6 bases). The CDR3 is made up of 15 amino acids. CDR1 MNHEY and CDR2 SMNVEV come from the germline V gene (reference sequence). The CDR3 spells CAGSLGEVGLAEQYF. The CDR3, as DNA: TGTGCCGGCAGTTTAGGGGAGGTCGGCCTGGCCGAGCAGTACTTC.

J is TRBJ2-1 and V is TRBV4-3; D is unclear. The V gene's germline CDR1 is LGHNA and CDR2 YSLEER. The CDR3 covers 17 residues. Trimming removed 0 bases from V and 2 bases from J, with 14 bases in between. The CDR3 coding sequence is TGCGCCAGCAGCCAAGAAGGGATTATAGTCACCTACAATGAGCAGTTCTTC. Its protein is CASSQEGIIVTYNEQFF.

CDR3 protein: CASSLVQQGVQETQYF. CDR3 in DNA: TGTGCCAGCAGCTTAGTTCAGCAGGGGGTACAAGAGACCCAGTACTTC. V usage is TRBV13 and J usage is TRBJ2-5; 7 bases map to TRBD1. The CDR3 runs 16 residues. Trimming removed 1 base from V and 2 bases from J; junction bases left unmatched: 7. Germline V lookup: CDR1 PRHDT, CDR2 FYEKMQ (reference sequence).

This clone has a handful of counts. This rearrangement joins TRBV28 to TRBJ2-1; TRBD2 agrees at 9 bases. The CDR3 is made up of 16 amino acids. Germline-derived CDR1 and CDR2 are MDHEN and SYDVKM. V trimming: 4 bases; J trimming: 2 bases; junction bases outside the gene matches: 6. This chain's CDR3 is CASSSIAGVPYNEQFF. For the CDR3, the DNA is TGTGCCAGCAGTTCAATAGCGGGAGTGCCCTACAATGAGCAGTTCTTC.

This CDR3 reads CASSQDDRAYTGELFF. In DNA form, the CDR3 reads TGCGCCAGCAGCCAAGATGACAGGGCCTACACCGGGGAGCTGTTTTTT. The chain carries TRBV4-3 and TRBJ2-2, with 7 bases matching TRBD1. Germline CDR1 LGHNA, CDR2 YSLEER. The J segment lost 3 bases and the V segment lost 0 bases, leaving 4 bases of the junction unmatched. The length of the CDR3 is 16 residues.